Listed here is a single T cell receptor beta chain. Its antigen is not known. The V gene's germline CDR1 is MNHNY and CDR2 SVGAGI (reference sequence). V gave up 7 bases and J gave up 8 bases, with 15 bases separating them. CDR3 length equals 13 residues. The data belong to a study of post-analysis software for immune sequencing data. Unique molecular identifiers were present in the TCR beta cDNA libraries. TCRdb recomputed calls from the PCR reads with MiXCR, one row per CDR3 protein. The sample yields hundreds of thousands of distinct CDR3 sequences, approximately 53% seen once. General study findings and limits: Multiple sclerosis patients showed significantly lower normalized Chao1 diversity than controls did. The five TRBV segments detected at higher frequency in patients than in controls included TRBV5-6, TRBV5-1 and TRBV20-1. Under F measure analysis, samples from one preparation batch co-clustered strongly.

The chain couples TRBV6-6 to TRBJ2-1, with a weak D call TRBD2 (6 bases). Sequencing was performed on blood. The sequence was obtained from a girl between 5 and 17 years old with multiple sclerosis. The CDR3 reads CASTSTRSHEQFF. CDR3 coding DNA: TGTGCCAGCACTTCGACTAGATCCCATGAGCAGTTCTTC.